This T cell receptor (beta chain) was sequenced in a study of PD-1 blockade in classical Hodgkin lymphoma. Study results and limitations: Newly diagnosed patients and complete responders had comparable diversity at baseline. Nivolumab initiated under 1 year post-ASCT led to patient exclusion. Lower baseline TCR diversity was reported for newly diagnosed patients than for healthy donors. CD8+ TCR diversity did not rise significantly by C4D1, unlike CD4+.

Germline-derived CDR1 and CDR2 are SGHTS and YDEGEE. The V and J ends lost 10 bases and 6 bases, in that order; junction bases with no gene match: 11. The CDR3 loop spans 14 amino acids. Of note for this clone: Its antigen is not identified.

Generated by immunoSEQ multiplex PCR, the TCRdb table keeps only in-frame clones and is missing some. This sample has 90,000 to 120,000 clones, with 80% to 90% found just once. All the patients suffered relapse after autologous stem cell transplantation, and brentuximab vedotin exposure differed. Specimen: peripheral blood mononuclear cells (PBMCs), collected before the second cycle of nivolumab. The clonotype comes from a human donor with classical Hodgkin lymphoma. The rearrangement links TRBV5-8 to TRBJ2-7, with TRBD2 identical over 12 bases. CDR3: CAGRASGRALEQYF. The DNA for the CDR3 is TGTGCCGGACGGGCTAGCGGGAGGGCTCTCGAGCAGTACTTC.